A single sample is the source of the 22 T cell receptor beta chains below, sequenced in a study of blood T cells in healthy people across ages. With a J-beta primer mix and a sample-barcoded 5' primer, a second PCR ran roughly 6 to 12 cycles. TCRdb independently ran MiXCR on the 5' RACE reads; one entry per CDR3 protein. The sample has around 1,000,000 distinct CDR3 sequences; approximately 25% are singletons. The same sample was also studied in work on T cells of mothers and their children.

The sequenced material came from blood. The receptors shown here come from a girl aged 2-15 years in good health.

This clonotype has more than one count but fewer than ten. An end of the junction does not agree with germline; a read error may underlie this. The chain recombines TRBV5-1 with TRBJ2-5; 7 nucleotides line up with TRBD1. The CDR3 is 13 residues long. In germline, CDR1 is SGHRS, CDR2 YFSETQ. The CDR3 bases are TGCGCCAGCAGCCCAGGGGGTGACGAGACCCGGTACTTC. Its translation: CASSPGGDETRYF.

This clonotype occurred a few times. CDR3 in DNA: TGCGCCAGCAGCTCCCTAGCGGCCCCGATTAACAATGAGCAGTTCTTC. This encodes CASSSLAAPINNEQFF. The chain uses TRBV5-1 and TRBJ2-1; 7 bases agree with TRBD2. The CDR3 length is 16 residues. CDR1 and CDR2 from the germline V gene are SGHRS and YFSETQ. The V and J ends lost 3 bases and 5 bases, in that order; junction bases with no gene match: 11. Together with reference TRBV5-1 and TRBJ2-1, the CDR3 gives the full variable domain: KAGVTQTPRYLIKTRGQQVTLSCSPISGHRSVSWYQQTPGQGLQFLFEYFSETQRNKGNFPGRFSGRQFSNSRSEMNVSTLELGDSALYLCASSSLAAPINNEQFFGPGTRLTVL.

CDR3 sequence reads: CASSESDSSYNEQFF. CDR3 sequence (DNA): TGTGCCAGCAGTGAATCTGACTCCTCTTACAATGAGCAGTTCTTC. The chain employs TRBV2 and TRBJ2-5; D remains unclear. The end of the DNA fits TRBJ2-1 better, so the J call may be wrong. The CDR3 is 15 residues long. Per germline, CDR1 SNHLY and CDR2 FYNNEI.

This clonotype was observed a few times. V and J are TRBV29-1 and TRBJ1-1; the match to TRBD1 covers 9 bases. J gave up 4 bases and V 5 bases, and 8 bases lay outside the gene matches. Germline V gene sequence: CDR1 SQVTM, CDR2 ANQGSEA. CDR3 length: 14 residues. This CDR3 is CSVSPWDRATEAFF. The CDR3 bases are TGCAGCGTTTCGCCCTGGGACAGGGCCACTGAAGCTTTCTTT.

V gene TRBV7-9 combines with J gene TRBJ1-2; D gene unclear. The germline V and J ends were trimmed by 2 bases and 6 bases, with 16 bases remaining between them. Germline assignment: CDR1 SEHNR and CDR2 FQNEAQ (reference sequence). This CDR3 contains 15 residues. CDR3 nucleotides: TGTGCCAGCAGCTTATCCACCTTCCGAGGGAATGGCTACACCTTC. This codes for CASSLSTFRGNGYTF. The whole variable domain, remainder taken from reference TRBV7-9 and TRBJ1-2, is DTGVSQNPRHKITKRGQNVTFRCDPISEHNRLYWYRQTLGQGPEFLTYFQNEAQLEKSRLLSDRFSAERPKGSFSTLEIQRTEQGDSAMYLCASSLSTFRGNGYTFGSGTRLTVV.

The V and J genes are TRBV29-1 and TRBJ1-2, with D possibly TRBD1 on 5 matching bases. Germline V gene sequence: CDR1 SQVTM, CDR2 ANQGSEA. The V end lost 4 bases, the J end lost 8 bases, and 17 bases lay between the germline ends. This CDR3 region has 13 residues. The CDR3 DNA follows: TGCAGCGTTGTATCGGGACGTTCTATAGGCTACACCTTC. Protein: CSVVSGRSIGYTF.

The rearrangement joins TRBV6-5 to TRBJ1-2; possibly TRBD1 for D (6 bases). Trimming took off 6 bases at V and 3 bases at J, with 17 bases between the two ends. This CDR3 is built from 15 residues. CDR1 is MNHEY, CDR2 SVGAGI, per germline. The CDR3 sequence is CASSLFNRADYGYTF. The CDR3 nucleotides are TGTGCCAGCAGCCTATTTAACAGGGCGGACTATGGCTACACCTTC.

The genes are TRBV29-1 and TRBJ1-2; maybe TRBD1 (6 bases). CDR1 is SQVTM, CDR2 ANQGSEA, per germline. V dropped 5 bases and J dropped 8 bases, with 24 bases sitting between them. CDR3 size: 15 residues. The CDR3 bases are TGCAGCGTTCCCCTGACCTCCACAGGGAGTCGCGGCTACACCTTC. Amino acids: CSVPLTSTGSRGYTF.

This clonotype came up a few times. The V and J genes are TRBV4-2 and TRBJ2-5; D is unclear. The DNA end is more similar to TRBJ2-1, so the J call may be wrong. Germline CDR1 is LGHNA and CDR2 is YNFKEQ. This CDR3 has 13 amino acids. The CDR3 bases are TGTGCCAGCAGCCCAGAAGTGGGGAATGAGCAGTTCTTC. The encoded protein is CASSPEVGNEQFF.

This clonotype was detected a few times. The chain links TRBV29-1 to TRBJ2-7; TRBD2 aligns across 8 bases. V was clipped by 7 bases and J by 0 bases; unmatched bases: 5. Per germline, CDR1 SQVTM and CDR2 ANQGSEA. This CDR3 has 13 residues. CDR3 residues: CSGTSGPSYEQYF. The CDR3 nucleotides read TGCAGCGGAACTAGCGGACCCTCCTACGAGCAGTACTTC.

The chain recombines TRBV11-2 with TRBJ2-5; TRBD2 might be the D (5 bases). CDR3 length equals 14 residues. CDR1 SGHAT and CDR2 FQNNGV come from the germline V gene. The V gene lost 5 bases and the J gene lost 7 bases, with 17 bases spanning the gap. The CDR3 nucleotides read TGTGCCAGCAGCCCAAGAAGCGGCGAGGGGACCCAGTACTTC. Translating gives CASSPRSGEGTQYF.

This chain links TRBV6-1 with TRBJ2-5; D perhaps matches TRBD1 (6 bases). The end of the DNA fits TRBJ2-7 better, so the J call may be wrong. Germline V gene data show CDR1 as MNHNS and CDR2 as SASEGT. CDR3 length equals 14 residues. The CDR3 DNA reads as TGTGCCAGCAGTGAAAACAGGGACGACTACGAGCAGTACTTC. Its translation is CASSENRDDYEQYF.

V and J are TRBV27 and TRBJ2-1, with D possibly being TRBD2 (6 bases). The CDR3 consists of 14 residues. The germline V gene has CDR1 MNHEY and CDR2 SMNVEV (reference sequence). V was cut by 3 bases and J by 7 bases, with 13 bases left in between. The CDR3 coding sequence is TGTGCCAGCAGTTTGGGACTTCCGAGGAATGAGCAGTTCTTC. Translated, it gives CASSLGLPRNEQFF.

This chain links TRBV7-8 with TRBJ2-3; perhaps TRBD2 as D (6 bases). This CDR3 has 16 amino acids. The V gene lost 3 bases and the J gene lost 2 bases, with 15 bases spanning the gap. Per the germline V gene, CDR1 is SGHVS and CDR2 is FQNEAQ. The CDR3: CASSFNSGSVTDTQYF. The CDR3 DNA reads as TGTGCCAGCAGCTTCAATAGCGGTAGCGTCACAGATACGCAGTATTTT.

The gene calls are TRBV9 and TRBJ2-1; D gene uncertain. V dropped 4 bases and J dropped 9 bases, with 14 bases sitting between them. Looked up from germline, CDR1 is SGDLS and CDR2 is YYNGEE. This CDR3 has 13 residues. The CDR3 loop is CASSTPYGVEQFF. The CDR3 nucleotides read TGTGCCAGCAGCACACCCTATGGGGTTGAGCAGTTCTTC.

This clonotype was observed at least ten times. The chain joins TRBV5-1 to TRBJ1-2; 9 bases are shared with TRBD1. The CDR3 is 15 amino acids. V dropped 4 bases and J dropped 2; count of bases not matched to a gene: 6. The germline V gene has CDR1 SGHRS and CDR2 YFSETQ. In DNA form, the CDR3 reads TGCGCCAGCAGCACCCGACAGGGGGGCAACTATGGCTACACCTTC. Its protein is CASSTRQGGNYGYTF.

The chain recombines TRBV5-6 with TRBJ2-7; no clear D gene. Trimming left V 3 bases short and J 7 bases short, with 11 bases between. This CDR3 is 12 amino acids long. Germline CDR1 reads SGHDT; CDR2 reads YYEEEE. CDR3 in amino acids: CASSSPLGEQYF. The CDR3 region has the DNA TGTGCCAGCAGCTCGCCTCTGGGAGAGCAGTACTTC. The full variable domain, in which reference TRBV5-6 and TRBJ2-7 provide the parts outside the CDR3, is DAGVTQSPTHLIKTRGQQVTLRCSPKSGHDTVSWYQQALGQGPQFIFQYYEEEERQRGNFPDRFSGHQFPNYSSELNVNALLLGDSALYLCASSSPLGEQYFGPGTRLTVT.

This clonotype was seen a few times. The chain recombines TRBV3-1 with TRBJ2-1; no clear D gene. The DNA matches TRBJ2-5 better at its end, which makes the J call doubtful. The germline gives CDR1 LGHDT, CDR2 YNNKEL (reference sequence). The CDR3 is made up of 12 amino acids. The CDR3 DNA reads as TGTGCCAGCAGCCACGCATTACCGACCCAGTACTTC. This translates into CASSHALPTQYF.

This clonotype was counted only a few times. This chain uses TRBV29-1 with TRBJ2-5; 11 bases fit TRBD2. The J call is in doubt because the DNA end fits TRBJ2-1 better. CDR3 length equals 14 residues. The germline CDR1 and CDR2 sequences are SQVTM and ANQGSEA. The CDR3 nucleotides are TGCAAGAACGCGAAACTAGCGGGAGTTGGTGAGCAGTTCTTC. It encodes CKNAKLAGVGEQFF.

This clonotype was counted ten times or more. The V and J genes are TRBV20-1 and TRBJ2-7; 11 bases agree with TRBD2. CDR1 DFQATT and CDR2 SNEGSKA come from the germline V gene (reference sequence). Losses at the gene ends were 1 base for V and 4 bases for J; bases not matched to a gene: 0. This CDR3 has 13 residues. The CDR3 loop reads CSARGLAGYEQYF. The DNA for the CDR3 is TGCAGTGCTAGAGGACTAGCGGGGTACGAGCAGTACTTC.

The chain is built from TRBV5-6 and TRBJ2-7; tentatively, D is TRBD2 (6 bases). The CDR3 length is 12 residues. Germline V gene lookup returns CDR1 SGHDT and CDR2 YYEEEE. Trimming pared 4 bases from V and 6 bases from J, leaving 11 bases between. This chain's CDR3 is CASSHGGTEQYF. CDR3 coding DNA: TGTGCCAGCAGCCATGGGGGGACCGAGCAGTACTTC.

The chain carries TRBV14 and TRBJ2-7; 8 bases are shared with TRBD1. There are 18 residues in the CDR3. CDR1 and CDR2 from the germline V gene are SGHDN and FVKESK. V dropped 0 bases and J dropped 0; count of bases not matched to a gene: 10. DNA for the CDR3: TGTGCCAGCAGCCAAGATTTCGGGGACAGGCACTTCTCCTACGAGCAGTACTTC. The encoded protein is CASSQDFGDRHFSYEQYF.